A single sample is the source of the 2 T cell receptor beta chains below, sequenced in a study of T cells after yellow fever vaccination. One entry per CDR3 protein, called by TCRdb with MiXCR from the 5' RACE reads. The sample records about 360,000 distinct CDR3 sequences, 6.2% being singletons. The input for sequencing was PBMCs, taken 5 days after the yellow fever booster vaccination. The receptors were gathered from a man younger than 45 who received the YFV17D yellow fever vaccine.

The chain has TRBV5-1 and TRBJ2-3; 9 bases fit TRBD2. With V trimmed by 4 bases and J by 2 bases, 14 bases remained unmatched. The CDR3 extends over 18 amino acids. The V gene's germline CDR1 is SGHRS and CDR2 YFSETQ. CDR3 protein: CASSLRTSVTRYTDTQYF. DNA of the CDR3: TGCGCCAGCAGCCTTAGGACTAGCGTGACCCGGTACACAGATACGCAGTATTTT.

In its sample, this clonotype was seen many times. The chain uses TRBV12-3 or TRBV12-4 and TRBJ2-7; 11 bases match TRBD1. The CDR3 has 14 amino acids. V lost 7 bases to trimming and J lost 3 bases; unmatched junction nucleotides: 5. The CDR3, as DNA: TGTGCCAGCAACCCGGGACAGGGGGTCTACGAGCAGTACTTC. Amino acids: CASNPGQGVYEQYF.